This T cell receptor (beta chain) was sequenced for a study of T cell repertoires in cytomegalovirus infection. This CDR3 is 14 amino acids long. V was shortened by 5 bases and J by 4 bases, with 15 bases between the two germline ends. Germline V gives CDR1 SGHTA, CDR2 FQGNSA. In regard to this clonotype: Its antigen is not known. This may come from a read error, since a much larger clone is one base off.

TCRdb used MiXCR to reprocess the reads, holding one entry per CDR3 protein. Of some 46,000 distinct CDR3 sequences listed, about 19% are singletons. V usage is TRBV7-2 and J usage is TRBJ2-7; possible D gene TRBD2, 6 bases. The sample here was CD8+ T cells from cultured PBMCs, taken from culture after CMV antigen stimulation. The sequence came from a human donor in good health (CMV status not recorded). Some clones in this sample may be carry-over from other donors' samples. The DNA of the CDR3 is TGTGCCAGCAGCATGGGACTCTCAACTTACGAGCAGTACTTC. Protein sequence: CASSMGLSTYEQYF.